This TCR beta chain was recorded in a study of cytomegalovirus exposure and HLA in healthy donors. Study at large: From donors who were HLA-typed, an early data release held 80 million to 95 million unique TCRs. General study points: The majority of TCR sequences were rare, yet some public TCRs appeared in many donors. When a later analysis was performed, an Asian-associated ancestry cluster reportedly had fewer N-insertions than the roughly 700-donor mean. Segments of the TCR beta V type were, in most cases, productive about 87% or about 30% of the time in an earlier analysis.

Amplification used 60 Vbeta primers and 13 Jbeta primers. The data were produced by immunoSEQ multiplex PCR, yet TCRdb's version contains in-frame clones alone and is incomplete. This sample carries 150,000 to 200,000 clones, roughly 82% of them seen once, and the ten largest clones take 5% to 7%. This CDR3 is built from 15 residues. The germline V and J ends were trimmed by 5 bases and 3 bases, with 16 bases remaining between them. Per the germline V gene, CDR1 is SNHLY and CDR2 is FYNNEI. About this clone: Its antigen is not identified.

This TCR came from a man aged 45-65 years in good health and CMV-seropositive. The chain carries TRBV2 and TRBJ1-2, with a possible D match to TRBD1 (6 bases). Sequencing was performed on PBMCs. The CDR3 loop is CASSSTGTPDYGYTF. CDR3 bases: TGTGCCAGCAGTTCAACCGGGACACCAGACTATGGCTACACCTTC.